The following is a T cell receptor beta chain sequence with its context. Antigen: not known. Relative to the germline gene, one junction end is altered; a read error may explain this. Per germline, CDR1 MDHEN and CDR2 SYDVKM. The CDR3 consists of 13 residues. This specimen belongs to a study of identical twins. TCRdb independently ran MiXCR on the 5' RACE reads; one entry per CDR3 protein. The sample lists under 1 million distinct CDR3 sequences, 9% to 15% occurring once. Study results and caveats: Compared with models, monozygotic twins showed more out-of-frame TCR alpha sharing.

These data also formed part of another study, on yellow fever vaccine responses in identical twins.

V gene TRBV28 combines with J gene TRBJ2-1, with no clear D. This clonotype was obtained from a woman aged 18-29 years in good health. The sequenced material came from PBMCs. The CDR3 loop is CASSFSTYNEQFF. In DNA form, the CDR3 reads TGTGCCAGCAGTTTCTCCACCTATAATGAGCAGTTCTTC.